Below, one T cell receptor (beta chain) is given with its context. These data come from a study of control samples from healthy donors and cancer patients. The length of the CDR3 is 15 residues. V dropped 2 bases and J dropped 7; count of bases not matched to a gene: 9. CDR1 is SGHRS, CDR2 YFSETQ, per germline. Sequencing used immunoSEQ multiplex PCR; TCRdb keeps in-frame clones, though not all of them. This table holds about 120,000 clones, about 93% found once. This receptor was identified in a man aged 30-40 years in good health. Input material: blood. The chain is built from TRBV5-1 and TRBJ2-1, with 7 bases identical to TRBD1. Here the CDR3 reads CASSLSGHRGNEQFF. In nucleotides, the CDR3 is TGCGCCAGCAGCTTATCAGGGCACAGGGGTAATGAGCAGTTCTTC.